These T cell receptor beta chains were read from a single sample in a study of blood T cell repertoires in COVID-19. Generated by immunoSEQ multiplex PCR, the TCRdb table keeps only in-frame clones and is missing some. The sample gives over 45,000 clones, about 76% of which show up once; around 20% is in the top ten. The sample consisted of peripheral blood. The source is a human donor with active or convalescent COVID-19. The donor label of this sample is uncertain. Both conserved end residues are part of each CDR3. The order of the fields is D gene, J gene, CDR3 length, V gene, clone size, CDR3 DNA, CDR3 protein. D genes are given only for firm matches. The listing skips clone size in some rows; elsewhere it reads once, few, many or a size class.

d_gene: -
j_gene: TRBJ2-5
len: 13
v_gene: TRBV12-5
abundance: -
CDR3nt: TGTGCTAGTGCCATTAGCGGAAGAGAGACCCAGTACTTC
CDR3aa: CASAISGRETQYF

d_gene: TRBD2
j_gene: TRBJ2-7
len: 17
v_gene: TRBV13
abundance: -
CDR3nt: TGTGCCAGCAGCTTAGGCCGGGGACTAGCGGGGCTCTACGAGCAGTACTTC
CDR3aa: CASSLGRGLAGLYEQYF

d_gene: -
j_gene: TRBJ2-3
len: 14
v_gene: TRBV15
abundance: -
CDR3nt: TGTGCCACCAGCAGAGATCGTACAGGAGATACGCAGTATTTT
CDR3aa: CATSRDRTGDTQYF

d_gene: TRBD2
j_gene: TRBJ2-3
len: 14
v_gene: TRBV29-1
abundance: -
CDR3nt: TGCAGCGTTCGGAGCGGGAGGGCCTCCGATACGCAGTATTTT
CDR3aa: CSVRSGRASDTQYF

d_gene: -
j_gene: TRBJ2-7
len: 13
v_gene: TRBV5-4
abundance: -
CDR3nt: TGTGCCAGCAGCCTCCGCAGTTCCTACGAGCAGTACTTC
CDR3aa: CASSLRSSYEQYF

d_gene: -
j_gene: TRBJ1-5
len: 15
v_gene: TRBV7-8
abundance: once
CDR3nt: TGTGCCAGCAGCCCCCAAAGGGGGTCCAATCAGCCCCAGCATTTT
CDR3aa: CASSPQRGSNQPQHF

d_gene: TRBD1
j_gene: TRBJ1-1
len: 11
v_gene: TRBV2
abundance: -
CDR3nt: TGTGCCAGCAGAGGACAGGGGCTGACTTTCTTT
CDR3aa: CASRGQGLTFF

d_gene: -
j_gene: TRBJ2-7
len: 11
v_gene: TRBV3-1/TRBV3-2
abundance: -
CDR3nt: TGTGCCAACAGGGCACCCTACGAGCAGTACTTC
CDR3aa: CANRAPYEQYF

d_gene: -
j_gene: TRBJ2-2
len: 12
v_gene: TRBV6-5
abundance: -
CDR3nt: TGTGCCAGCAGTTACAGCCCCGGGGAGCTGTTTTTT
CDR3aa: CASSYSPGELFF

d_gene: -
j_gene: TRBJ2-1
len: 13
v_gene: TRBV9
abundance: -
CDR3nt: TGTGCCAGCAGCATCCTCAGGGATAATGAGCAGTTCTTC
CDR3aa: CASSILRDNEQFF

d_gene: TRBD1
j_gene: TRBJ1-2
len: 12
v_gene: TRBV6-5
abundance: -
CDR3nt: TGTGCCAGCACCCCCGGACAGGAAGGCTACACCTTC
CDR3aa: CASTPGQEGYTF

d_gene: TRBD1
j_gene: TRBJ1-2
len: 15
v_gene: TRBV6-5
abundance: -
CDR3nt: TGTGCCAGCAGGGGGGACAGGGCCCTTTCAACTGGCTACACCTTC
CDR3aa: CASRGDRALSTGYTF

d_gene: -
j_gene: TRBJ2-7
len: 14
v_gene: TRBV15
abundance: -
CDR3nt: TGTGCCACCAGCAGAGAAGGGCAGGGTAGCGAGCAGTACTTC
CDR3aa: CATSREGQGSEQYF

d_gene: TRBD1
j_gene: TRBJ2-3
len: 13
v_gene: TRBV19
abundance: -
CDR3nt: TGTGCCAGTAGTATACAGGGGGCAAATACGCAGTATTTT
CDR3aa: CASSIQGANTQYF

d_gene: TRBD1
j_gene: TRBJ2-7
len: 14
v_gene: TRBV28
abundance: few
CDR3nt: TGTGCCAGCAGTCCCGACAGGGACGCCTACGAGCAGTACTTC
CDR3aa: CASSPDRDAYEQYF

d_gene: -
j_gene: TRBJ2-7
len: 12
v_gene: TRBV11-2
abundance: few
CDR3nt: TGTGCCAGCAGCTATGGCAGGGACGAGCAGTACTTC
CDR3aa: CASSYGRDEQYF

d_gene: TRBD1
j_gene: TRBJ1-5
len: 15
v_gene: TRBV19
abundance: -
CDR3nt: TGTGCCAGTAGTACGAAGACAGGGCCCGATCAGCCCCAGCATTTT
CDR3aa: CASSTKTGPDQPQHF

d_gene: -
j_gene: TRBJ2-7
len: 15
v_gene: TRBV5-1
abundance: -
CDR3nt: TGCGCCAGCAGCCTAGGAGGGCGGCAGTCCTACGAGCAGTACTTC
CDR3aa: CASSLGGRQSYEQYF

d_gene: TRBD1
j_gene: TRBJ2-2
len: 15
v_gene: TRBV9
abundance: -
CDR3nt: TGTGCCAGCAGCGTCTCACAGGGGGCGCCCGGGGAGCTGTTTTTT
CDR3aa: CASSVSQGAPGELFF

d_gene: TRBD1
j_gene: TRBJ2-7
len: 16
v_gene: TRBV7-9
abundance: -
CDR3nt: TGTGCCAGCAGCTTAGGTTGGGACAGGGTTTTCCACGAGCAGTACTTC
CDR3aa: CASSLGWDRVFHEQYF

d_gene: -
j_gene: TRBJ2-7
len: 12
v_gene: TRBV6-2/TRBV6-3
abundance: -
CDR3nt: TGTGCCAGCAGCCGAGGTTCCGTCGAGCAGTACTTC
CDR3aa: CASSRGSVEQYF

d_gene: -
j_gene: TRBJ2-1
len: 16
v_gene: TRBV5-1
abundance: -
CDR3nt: TGCGCCAGCAGCTTGGGTTTCGGGAGCGATTACAATGAGCAGTTCTTC
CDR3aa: CASSLGFGSDYNEQFF

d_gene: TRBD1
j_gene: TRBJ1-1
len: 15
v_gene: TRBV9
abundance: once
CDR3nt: TGTGCCAGCAGCCCCCGACAGGGAACTAGGACTGAAGCTTTCTTT
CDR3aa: CASSPRQGTRTEAFF

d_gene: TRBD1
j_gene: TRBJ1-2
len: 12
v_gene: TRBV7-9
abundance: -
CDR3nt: TGTGCCACCCCGGGACAGGTCTATGGCTACACCTTC
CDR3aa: CATPGQVYGYTF

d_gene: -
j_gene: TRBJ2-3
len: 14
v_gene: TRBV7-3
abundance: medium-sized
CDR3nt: TGTGCCAGCAGCTTTGGACAGTTCACAGATACGCAGTATTTT
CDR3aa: CASSFGQFTDTQYF

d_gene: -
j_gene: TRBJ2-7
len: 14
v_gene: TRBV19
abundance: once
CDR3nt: TGTGCCGTCGGTTGGGGGCGCAGAAGCCACGAGCAGTACTTC
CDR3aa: CAVGWGRRSHEQYF